This paragraph covers one T cell receptor (beta chain) sequence. The data were produced by immunoSEQ multiplex PCR, yet TCRdb's version contains in-frame clones alone and is incomplete. The repertoire has 55,000 to 75,000 clones, approximately 77% of them found once; the top ten carry more than 4%. There are 16 residues in the CDR3. V trimming: 0 bases; J trimming: 2 bases; junction bases outside the gene matches: 4. Germline loops: CDR1 ENHRY, CDR2 SYGVKD. This sample was taken from a study of blood T cell repertoires in COVID-19. Whole-study context: In each case, the material was cDNA or gDNA derived from T cells, B-cell-depleted T cells, or PBMCs.

The chain carries TRBV10-3 and TRBJ2-5; 9 bases are shared with TRBD1. Sequenced material: peripheral blood. This TCR was sampled from a woman in her 70s with COVID-19, enrolled during active disease. CDR3 region: CAISESGQGKQETQYF. The CDR3 bases are TGTGCCATCAGTGAGTCGGGACAGGGAAAACAAGAGACCCAGTACTTC.